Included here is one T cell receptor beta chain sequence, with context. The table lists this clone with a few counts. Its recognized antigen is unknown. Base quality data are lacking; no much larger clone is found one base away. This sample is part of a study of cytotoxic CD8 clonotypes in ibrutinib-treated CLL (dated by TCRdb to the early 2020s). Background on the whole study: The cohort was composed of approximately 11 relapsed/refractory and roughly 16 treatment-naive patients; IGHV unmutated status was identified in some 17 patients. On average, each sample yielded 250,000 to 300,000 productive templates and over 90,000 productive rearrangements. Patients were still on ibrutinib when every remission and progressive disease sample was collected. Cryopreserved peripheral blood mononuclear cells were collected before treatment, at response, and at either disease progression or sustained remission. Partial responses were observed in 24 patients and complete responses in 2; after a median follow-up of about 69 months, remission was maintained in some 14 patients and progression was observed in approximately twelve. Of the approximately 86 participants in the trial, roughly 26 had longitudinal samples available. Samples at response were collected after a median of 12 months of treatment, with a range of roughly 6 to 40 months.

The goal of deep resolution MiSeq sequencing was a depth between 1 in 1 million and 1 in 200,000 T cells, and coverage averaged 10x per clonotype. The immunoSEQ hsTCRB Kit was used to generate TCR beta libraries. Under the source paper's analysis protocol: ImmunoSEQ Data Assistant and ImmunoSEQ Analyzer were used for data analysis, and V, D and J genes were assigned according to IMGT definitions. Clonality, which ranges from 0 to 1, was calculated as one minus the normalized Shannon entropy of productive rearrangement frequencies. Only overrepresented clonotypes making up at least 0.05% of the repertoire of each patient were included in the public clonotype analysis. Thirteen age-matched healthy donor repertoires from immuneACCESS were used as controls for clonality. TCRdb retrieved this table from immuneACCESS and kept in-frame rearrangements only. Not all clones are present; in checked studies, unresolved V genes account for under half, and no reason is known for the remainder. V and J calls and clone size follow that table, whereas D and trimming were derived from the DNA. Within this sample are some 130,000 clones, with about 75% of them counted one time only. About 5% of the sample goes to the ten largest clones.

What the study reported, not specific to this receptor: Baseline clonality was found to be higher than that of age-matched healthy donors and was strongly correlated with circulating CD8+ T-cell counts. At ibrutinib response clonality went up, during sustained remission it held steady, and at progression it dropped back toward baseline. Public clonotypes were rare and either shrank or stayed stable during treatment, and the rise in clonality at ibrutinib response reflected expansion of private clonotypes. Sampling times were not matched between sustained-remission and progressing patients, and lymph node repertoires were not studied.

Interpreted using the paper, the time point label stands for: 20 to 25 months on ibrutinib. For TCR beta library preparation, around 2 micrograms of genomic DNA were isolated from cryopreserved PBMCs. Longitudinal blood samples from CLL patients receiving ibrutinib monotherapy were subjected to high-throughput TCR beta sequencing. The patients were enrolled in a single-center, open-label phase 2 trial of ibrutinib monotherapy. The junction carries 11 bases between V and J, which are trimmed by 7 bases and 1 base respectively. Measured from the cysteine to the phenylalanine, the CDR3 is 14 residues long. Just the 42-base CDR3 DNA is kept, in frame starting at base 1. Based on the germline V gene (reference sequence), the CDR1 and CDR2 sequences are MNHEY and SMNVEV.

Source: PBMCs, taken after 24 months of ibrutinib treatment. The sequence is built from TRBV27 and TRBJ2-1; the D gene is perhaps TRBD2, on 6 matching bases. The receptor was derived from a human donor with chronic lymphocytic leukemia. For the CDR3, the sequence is CASNLGGSYNEQFF. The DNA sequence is TGTGCCAGCAACCTTGGGGGGTCCTACAATGAGCAGTTCTTC.